This entry lists 20 T cell receptor beta chains sequenced from one sample in a study of T cells in localized non-small cell lung cancer. Method: immunoSEQ multiplex PCR; TCRdb's copy keeps in-frame clones and lacks some. The sample lists 1,300 to 1,500 clones, roughly 23% seen once, with around 15% in the top ten. Sequencing used lung tumor tissue, obtained before any cancer treatment. The receptors were gathered from a woman aged 35 to 75 with stage I lung adenocarcinoma.

The chain recombines TRBV11-3 with TRBJ1-1, with 10 positions matching TRBD1. V lost 5 bases and J lost 5; bases outside the gene matches: 8. Germline values: CDR1 SGHNT, CDR2 YENEEA. The CDR3 runs 15 residues. The CDR3 spells CASSPDRGRRTEAFF. CDR3 coding DNA: TGTGCCAGCAGCCCTGACAGGGGGCGGCGGACTGAAGCTTTCTTT.

This clone came up a few times. The chain combines TRBV7-6 with TRBJ1-6; possible D gene TRBD1, 5 bases. There are 16 residues in the CDR3. V was shortened by 5 bases and J by 10 bases, with 21 bases between the two germline ends. Germline assignment: CDR1 SGHVS and CDR2 FNYEAQ. CDR3 region: CASSPDRGGRVSPLHF. The CDR3, as DNA: TGTGCCAGCAGCCCCGATCGGGGCGGGAGGGTATCACCCCTCCACTTT.

This chain uses TRBV6-8 with TRBJ2-4, with TRBD2 matching 7 bases. The germline V gene has CDR1 MNHGY and CDR2 SAAAGT. This CDR3 has 15 residues. With 6 bases clipped from V and 9 bases from J, the junction kept 14 bases outside the gene matches. The CDR3 sequence is CASRVEWGGKSIQYF. DNA for the CDR3: TGTGCCAGCAGGGTGGAGTGGGGGGGAAAGAGCATTCAGTACTTC.

This clone is large in the sample. This rearrangement joins TRBV28 to TRBJ2-1; no clear D. CDR3 length: 14 residues. Trimming shortened V by 2 bases and J by 3 bases, and 8 bases separated the two germline ends. Per germline, CDR1 MDHEN and CDR2 SYDVKM. The CDR3 nucleotides read TGTGCCAGCAGTTTAAGTTCTTACTACAATGAGCAGTTCTTC. Protein: CASSLSSYYNEQFF.

This clone came up a few times. The gene calls are TRBV6-8 and TRBJ1-1; no firm D call. The CDR3 sequence is 14 residues long. Per germline, CDR1 MNHGY and CDR2 SAAAGT. V was cut by 6 bases and J by 3 bases, with 14 bases left in between. CDR3: CASRSFDGDTEAFF. In DNA form, the CDR3 reads TGTGCCAGCAGAAGCTTCGACGGGGACACTGAAGCTTTCTTT.

On this clone: Sequence at one end of the junction differs from germline and may be a read error. This chain connects TRBV6-1 to TRBJ2-3, with 13 bases aligning to TRBD2. CDR1 and CDR2 from the germline V gene are MNHNS and SASEGT. The CDR3 runs 17 residues. The CDR3 DNA reads TGTGCCATCAGTGAAGGACTAGCGGGGGTAAGCACAGATACGCAGTATTTT. This sequence encodes CAISEGLAGVSTDTQYF.

This clone is medium-sized (0.01 to 0.1%). The chain carries TRBV11-3 and TRBJ1-5; possible D gene TRBD1, 6 bases. This CDR3 comprises 17 residues. V lost 4 bases and J lost 0, with 16 bases in between. Germline lookup yields CDR1 SGHNT and CDR2 YENEEA. The CDR3 region is CASSSGGGDYSNQPQHF. The CDR3 nucleotides are TGTGCCAGCAGCTCGGGCGGGGGCGATTATAGCAATCAGCCCCAGCATTTT.

This rearrangement joins TRBV28 to TRBJ1-5; the match to TRBD1 covers 7 bases. J gave up 4 bases and V 5 bases, and 11 bases lay outside the gene matches. Looked up from germline, CDR1 is MDHEN and CDR2 is SYDVKM. This CDR3 comprises 16 residues. The CDR3 nucleotides are TGTGCCAGCAGTCCAAACCTGGGACAGCTGAATCAGCCCCAGCATTTT. Its translation: CASSPNLGQLNQPQHF.

J is TRBJ1-1 and V is TRBV29-1, with D perhaps matching TRBD1 (6 bases). V was shortened by 6 bases and J by 3 bases, with 17 bases between the two germline ends. This CDR3 comprises 14 residues. Germline V gives CDR1 SQVTM, CDR2 ANQGSEA. The CDR3 here is CSVIPTGWDTEAFF. CDR3 nucleotide sequence: TGCAGCGTAATTCCGACAGGTTGGGACACTGAAGCTTTCTTT.

V is TRBV23-1 and J is TRBJ2-3; TRBD2 agrees at 14 bases. TRBV23-1 is an ORF, with its function uncertain. The CDR3 runs 17 residues. The V gene end was trimmed by 6 bases and the J gene end by 5 bases; junction bases not matched to a gene: 10. The CDR3 DNA reads TGCGCCAGCAGCTCTGGACTAGCGGGGGGATCAAGAGATACGCAGTATTTT. Amino acids: CASSSGLAGGSRDTQYF.

This clone appeared a few times. The rearrangement joins TRBV6-8 to TRBJ2-2, with D perhaps assigned TRBD1 or TRBD2 (6 bases each). Trimming pared 3 bases from V and 4 bases from J, leaving 12 bases between. Germline-derived CDR1 and CDR2 are MNHGY and SAAAGT. CDR3 length: 15 residues. In DNA, the CDR3 is TGTGCCAGCAGTTATGGGGGGCTCGGCACCGGGGAGCTGTTTTTT. As protein: CASSYGGLGTGELFF.

This clone was seen a few times. The rearrangement links TRBV7-5 to TRBJ2-5. TRBV7-5 is a documented pseudogene. The CDR3 sequence is 14 residues long. The CDR3 region has the DNA TGTGCCAGCAGCTTAGAAGGTTGGCAAGAGACCCAGTACTTC. It translates to CASSLEGWQETQYF.

This clone was counted between two and nine times. The rearrangement uses TRBV6-8 and TRBJ1-1; TRBD1 matches at 9 bases. Per germline, CDR1 MNHGY and CDR2 SAAAGT. The CDR3 loop spans 15 amino acids. V lost 4 bases and J lost 6; bases outside the gene matches: 9. CDR3: CASSWGTGRSAEAFF. CDR3 nucleotide sequence: TGTGCCAGCAGTTGGGGGACAGGGAGGAGTGCTGAAGCTTTCTTT.

This clone was observed a handful of times. V usage is TRBV30 and J usage is TRBJ1-1; 7 nucleotides line up with TRBD1. Trimming at V came to 2 bases and at J to 4 bases, leaving 7 bases not matched to a gene. Germline lookup yields CDR1 GTSNPN and CDR2 SVGIG (reference sequence). This CDR3 is 14 amino acids long. The CDR3: CAWSSTGVFTEAFF. CDR3 DNA sequence: TGTGCCTGGAGTTCAACAGGGGTGTTCACTGAAGCTTTCTTT.

This clone was detected only a few times. V usage is TRBV11-3 and J usage is TRBJ1-1; weak D call: TRBD1 (5 bases). Trimming took off 2 bases at V and 3 bases at J, with 10 bases between the two ends. Germline values: CDR1 SGHNT, CDR2 YENEEA. The CDR3 spans 14 residues. The CDR3 protein is CASSLSRGDTEAFF. CDR3 DNA sequence: TGTGCCAGCAGCTTAAGTCGAGGGGACACTGAAGCTTTCTTT.

The chain has TRBV11-3 and TRBJ2-3, with TRBD2 matching over 11 bases. CDR3 length: 16 amino acids. In germline, CDR1 is SGHNT, CDR2 YENEEA. The V and J ends lost 3 bases and 0 bases, in that order; junction bases with no gene match: 2. The CDR3 reads CASSFGLAGSTDTQYF. The CDR3 DNA follows: TGTGCCAGCAGCTTCGGACTAGCGGGCAGCACAGATACGCAGTATTTT.

This clone turned up a few times. V usage is TRBV11-3 and J usage is TRBJ1-4, with 9 bases fitting TRBD1. V dropped 5 bases and J dropped 4; count of bases not matched to a gene: 2. CDR1 and CDR2 from the germline V gene are SGHNT and YENEEA. The CDR3 covers 14 residues. Here the CDR3 reads CASSRQGGNEKLFF. CDR3 DNA: TGTGCCAGCAGCCGACAGGGGGGTAATGAAAAACTGTTTTTT.

This clone turned up a few times. The chain uses TRBV6-8 and TRBJ1-2; TRBD1 matches 9 bases. There are 14 residues in the CDR3. J was trimmed by 6 bases and V by 6 bases; bases with no gene match: 8. CDR1 is MNHGY and CDR2 is SAAAGT in the germline V gene. The CDR3, as DNA: TGTGCCAGCAGACTTGTACAGGGGGCGGATGGCTACACCTTC. Residues: CASRLVQGADGYTF.

The chain combines TRBV19 with TRBJ1-1, with 9 bases that match TRBD1. The ends lost 3 bases at V and 4 bases at J; junction bases unmatched: 3. The CDR3 consists of 14 residues. Germline V gene lookup returns CDR1 LNHDA and CDR2 SQIVND (reference sequence). The CDR3 protein is CASSMGQGVTEAFF. CDR3 in DNA: TGTGCCAGTAGTATGGGACAGGGTGTCACTGAAGCTTTCTTT.

This clone was seen only a few times. The chain employs TRBV6-8 and TRBJ2-1; D not certain. In germline, CDR1 is MNHGY, CDR2 SAAAGT. This CDR3 contains 13 residues. The ends were cut back, 5 bases at V and 2 bases at J, with 7 bases in the middle. The CDR3 coding sequence is TGTGCCAGCAGTGCTGAGACCTACAATGAGCAGTTCTTC. Translation: CASSAETYNEQFF.